This is a list of T cell receptor beta chains from one sample in a study of blood T cell repertoires in COVID-19. Method: immunoSEQ multiplex PCR; TCRdb's copy keeps in-frame clones and lacks some. The table shows approximately 250,000 clones, with approximately 86% occurring only once. The material sequenced was peripheral blood. The origin of the receptors is a woman in her seventies with COVID-19, enrolled during active disease. CDR3s include the opening cysteine and the closing phenylalanine or tryptophan. The D gene is left open where the match is weak. Size values are once, few and many counts, or a class for expanded clones, and some rows have none.

cdr3_aa cdr3_nt cdr3_length clone_size d_call j_call v_call
CASRGTALTYEQYF TGTGCCAGCAGAGGGACAGCACTTACTTACGAGCAGTACTTC 14 few TRBD1 TRBJ2-7 TRBV7-8
CASSLSGGNRTPLHF TGTGCCAGCAGTTTATCTGGCGGAAATCGGACACCCCTCCACTTT 15 - - TRBJ1-6 TRBV27
CASSVTSGGPSEQYF TGTGCCAGCAGCGTGACTAGCGGGGGCCCTTCGGAGCAGTACTTC 15 few TRBD2 TRBJ2-7 TRBV9
CASSPSTGEVSYEQYF TGTGCCAGCTCACCAAGTACAGGGGAGGTTTCCTACGAGCAGTACTTC 16 - - TRBJ2-7 TRBV18
CAWSAIGTRQETQYF TGTGCCTGGAGCGCAATAGGGACAAGACAAGAGACCCAGTACTTC 15 - - TRBJ2-5 TRBV30
CASSSGGRGSGYTF TGTGCCAGCAGCTCGGGGGGGCGCGGGAGCGGCTACACCTTC 14 many - TRBJ1-2 TRBV27
CASSLRPDTEAFF TGTGCCAGCAGCTTACGCCCGGACACTGAAGCTTTCTTT 13 - - TRBJ1-1 TRBV7-3
CASSPRTGNEKLFF TGCGCCAGCAGCCCCCGGACAGGGAATGAAAAACTGTTTTTT 14 - TRBD1 TRBJ1-4 TRBV4-1
CASKGGHTEAFF TGTGCCAGCAAGGGGGGGCACACTGAAGCTTTCTTT 12 - - TRBJ1-1 TRBV28
CASSLGTSGGSSYNEQFF TGTGCCAGCAGCCTGGGGACTAGCGGGGGGTCCTCCTACAATGAGCAGTTCTTC 18 - TRBD2 TRBJ2-1 TRBV9
CASSLGTGVNSPLHF TGTGCCAGCAGCTTGGGGACAGGGGTCAATTCACCCCTCCACTTT 15 - TRBD1 TRBJ1-6 TRBV5-6
CASSPGTSGLHQFF TGCGCCAGCAGCCCTGGGACTAGCGGGCTGCATCAGTTCTTC 14 - TRBD2 TRBJ2-1 TRBV4-3
CASSTRSSGNTIYF TGTGCCAGCAGTACACGGAGCTCTGGAAACACCATATATTTT 14 - - TRBJ1-3 TRBV5-4
CASSYAGQGTNNEQFF TGTGCCAGCAGTTACGCCGGACAGGGGACTAACAATGAGCAGTTCTTC 16 - TRBD1 TRBJ2-1 TRBV6-5
CASSSGTPNQPQHF TGCGCCAGCAGTTCCGGGACACCTAATCAGCCCCAGCATTTT 14 - - TRBJ1-5 TRBV4-1
CATSRDPGQGGQPQHF TGTGCCACCAGCAGAGATCCGGGACAGGGGGGCCAGCCCCAGCATTTT 16 - TRBD1 TRBJ1-5 TRBV15
CASSSGVTEAFF TGTGCCAGCAGTTCCGGGGTGACTGAAGCTTTCTTT 12 - - TRBJ1-1 TRBV6-5
CATSDTETGMGEKLFF TGTGCCACCAGTGATACGGAAACAGGGATGGGTGAAAAACTGTTTTTT 16 - - TRBJ1-4 TRBV24-1
CASSDSLGADTQYF TGTGCCAGCAGTGACTCCTTGGGGGCCGATACGCAGTATTTT 14 - - TRBJ2-3 TRBV6-4
CASSTRGWTGRCVPYEQYF TGTGCCAGCAGCACACGAGGATGGACAGGCCGATGTGTGCCCTACGAGCAGTACTTC 19 - - TRBJ2-7 TRBV21-1
CASTPTSGVYEQYF TGTGCCAGCACCCCGACTAGCGGGGTCTACGAGCAGTACTTC 14 - TRBD2 TRBJ2-7 TRBV7-2
CASSLAGGGAKDTQYF TGCGCCAGCAGCTTGGCCGGCGGGGGGGCAAAAGATACGCAGTATTTT 16 - TRBD2 TRBJ2-3 TRBV5-1
CASSDRVQFF TGTGCCAGCAGTGACAGGGTGCAGTTCTTC 10 once - TRBJ2-1 TRBV2
CASSETGGASDTQYF TGCGCCAGCTCCGAGACGGGGGGCGCATCAGATACGCAGTATTTT 15 - - TRBJ2-3 TRBV5-1
CASSPPQGRGYGYTF TGTGCCAGTAGTCCACCACAGGGGCGCGGATATGGCTACACCTTC 15 - TRBD1 TRBJ1-2 TRBV19
CAIQGAGNEKLFF TGTGCCATCCAGGGGGCTGGTAATGAAAAACTGTTTTTT 13 - TRBD1 TRBJ1-4 TRBV10-3
CASSNGLNYGYTF TGCGCCAGCAGTAATGGACTAAACTATGGCTACACCTTC 13 - - TRBJ1-2 TRBV10-1
CASSHAGGHEQYF TGTGCCAGCAGCCACGCAGGGGGCCACGAGCAGTACTTC 13 - TRBD1 TRBJ2-7 TRBV3-1/TRBV3-2
CASSPTGSGTEAFF TGTGCCAGCAGCCCGACAGGGTCCGGCACTGAAGCTTTCTTT 14 once TRBD1 TRBJ1-1 TRBV3-1/TRBV3-2
CASSPSTGGGYTF TGTGCCAGTAGTCCGTCGACAGGGGGAGGCTACACCTTC 13 few TRBD1 TRBJ1-2 TRBV19
CASSELGLNTGELFF TGTGCCAGCAGTGAACTAGGCCTCAACACCGGGGAGCTGTTTTTT 15 - - TRBJ2-2 TRBV2
CASSGREGDIQYF TGTGCCAGCAGTGGGAGGGAAGGGGACATTCAGTACTTC 13 once - TRBJ2-4 TRBV2
CASSWDREKSYNEQFF TGTGCCAGCAGTTGGGACAGGGAAAAGTCCTACAATGAGCAGTTCTTC 16 - TRBD1 TRBJ2-1 TRBV6-2/TRBV6-3
CASSGHREGVGGYTF TGTGCCAGCAGCGGGCACAGGGAAGGAGTCGGAGGCTACACCTTC 15 - - TRBJ1-2 TRBV5-4
CASSLLPAGDTEAFF TGCGCCAGCAGCTTGCTGCCGGCGGGGGACACTGAAGCTTTCTTT 15 - - TRBJ1-1 TRBV5-1
CASSPYPTFQETQYF TGTGCCAGCAGCCCCTACCCAACCTTCCAAGAGACCCAGTACTTC 15 once - TRBJ2-5 TRBV7-2
CATSDPRSTSDEQYF TGTGCCACCAGTGACCCTCGCTCCACTTCGGACGAGCAGTACTTC 15 once - TRBJ2-7 TRBV24-1
CASGLVTGVGSYEQYF TGTGCTAGTGGTTTGGTAACAGGGGTGGGTTCCTACGAGCAGTACTTC 16 - TRBD1 TRBJ2-7 TRBV12-5
CASSLQGLSTDTQYF TGTGCCAGCAGCTTACAGGGGCTTAGCACAGATACGCAGTATTTT 15 - TRBD1 TRBJ2-3 TRBV28
CASSPLAGQGTTIYF TGTGCCAGCTCCCCCCTGGCGGGACAGGGGACCACCATATATTTT 15 - TRBD1 TRBJ1-3 TRBV18
CAISAPLSGGAYEQYF TGTGCCATCAGTGCCCCGCTCAGCGGGGGGGCATATGAGCAGTACTTC 16 - TRBD2 TRBJ2-7 TRBV10-3
CATSEAGETQYF TGTGCCACCAGTGAGGCTGGAGAGACCCAGTACTTC 12 - - TRBJ2-5 TRBV24-1
CASSLGRQGGPGELFF TGTGCCAGCAGTTTGGGTCGACAGGGGGGTCCCGGGGAGCTGTTTTTT 16 - TRBD1 TRBJ2-2 TRBV27
CASSWDRGELNTEAFF TGTGCCAGCTCCTGGGACAGGGGGGAGCTGAACACTGAAGCTTTCTTT 16 - TRBD1 TRBJ1-1 TRBV19
CASRRRGLTGELFF TGTGCCAGCAGGAGGCGGGGTCTCACCGGGGAGCTGTTTTTT 14 - - TRBJ2-2 TRBV6-5
CASSIAATPQEQYF TGTGCCAGTAGTATAGCGGCCACCCCACAGGAGCAGTACTTC 14 once - TRBJ2-7 TRBV19
CASSSRTGEQYF TGTGCCAGCAGCTCCCGGACAGGGGAGCAGTACTTC 12 few TRBD1 TRBJ2-7 TRBV5-6
CASSRAGQGAREQYF TGTGCCAGTAGTAGAGCGGGACAGGGGGCGCGGGAGCAGTACTTC 15 once TRBD1 TRBJ2-7 TRBV19
CASSPTGYNEQFF TGCGCCAGCAGTCCGACAGGGTACAATGAGCAGTTCTTC 13 - TRBD1 TRBJ2-1 TRBV10-1
CASSYLTGYGYTF TGTGCCAGCAGTTACTTGACAGGCTATGGCTACACCTTC 13 - - TRBJ1-2 TRBV6-5
CASSRDSQETQYF TGTGCCAGCAGTCGGGACAGCCAAGAGACCCAGTACTTC 13 - TRBD1 TRBJ2-5 TRBV6-5
CASSLEGAVLPGYTF TGCGCCAGCAGCTTGGAGGGGGCCGTCCTCCCTGGCTACACCTTC 15 - TRBD1 TRBJ1-2 TRBV5-1
CASSLTGGTEAFF TGTGCCAGCAGTCTTACAGGGGGCACTGAAGCTTTCTTT 13 - TRBD1 TRBJ1-1 TRBV3-1/TRBV3-2
CASSEAGQGGYNSPLHF TGTGCCAGCAGTGAAGCGGGGCAGGGTGGGTATAATTCACCCCTCCACTTT 17 - - TRBJ1-6 TRBV6-1